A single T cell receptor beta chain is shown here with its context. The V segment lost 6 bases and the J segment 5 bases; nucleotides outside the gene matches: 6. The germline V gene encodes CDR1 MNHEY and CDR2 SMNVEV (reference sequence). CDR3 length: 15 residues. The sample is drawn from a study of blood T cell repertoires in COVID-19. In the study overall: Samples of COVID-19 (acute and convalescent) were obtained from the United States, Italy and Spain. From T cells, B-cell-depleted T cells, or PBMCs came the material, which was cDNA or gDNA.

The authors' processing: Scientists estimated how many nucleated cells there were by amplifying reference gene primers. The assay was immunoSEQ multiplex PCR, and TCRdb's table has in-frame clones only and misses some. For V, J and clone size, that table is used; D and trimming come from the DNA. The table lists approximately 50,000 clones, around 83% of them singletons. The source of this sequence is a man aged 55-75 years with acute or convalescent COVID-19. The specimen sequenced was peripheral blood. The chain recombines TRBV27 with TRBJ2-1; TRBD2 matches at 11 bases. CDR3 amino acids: CASSTTSGRDNEQFF. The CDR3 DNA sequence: TGTGCCAGCAGCACCACTAGCGGGAGAGACAATGAGCAGTTCTTC.